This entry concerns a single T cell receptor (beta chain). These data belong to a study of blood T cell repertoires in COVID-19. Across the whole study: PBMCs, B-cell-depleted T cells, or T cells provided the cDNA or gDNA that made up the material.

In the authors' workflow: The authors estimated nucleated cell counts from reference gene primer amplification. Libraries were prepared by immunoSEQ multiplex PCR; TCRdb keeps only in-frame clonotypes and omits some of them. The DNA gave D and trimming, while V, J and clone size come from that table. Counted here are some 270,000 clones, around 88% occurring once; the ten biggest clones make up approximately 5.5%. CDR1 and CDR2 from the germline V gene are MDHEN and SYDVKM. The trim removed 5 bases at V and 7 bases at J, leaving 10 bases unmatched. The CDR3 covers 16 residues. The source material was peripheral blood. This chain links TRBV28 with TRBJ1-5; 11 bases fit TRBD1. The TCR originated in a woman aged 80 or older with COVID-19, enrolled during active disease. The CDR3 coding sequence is TGTGCCAGCAGTGGAATGGGACAGGGGGGTGGGCAGCCCCAGCATTTT. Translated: CASSGMGQGGGQPQHF.